The 12 T cell receptor beta chains below were found in one sample sequenced in a study of Graves' ophthalmopathy and Graves' hyperthyroidism. The study amplified TCR beta CDR3 regions using RNA transcripts. Scientists carried out first-round RT-PCR using HTBI primers and then a second-round multiplex PCR. In TCRdb, the multiplex PCR reads were re-called with MiXCR into one record per CDR3 protein. The table includes about 390,000 distinct CDR3 sequences, 17% detected once. Sequenced: peripheral blood. All receptors derive from an adult woman with stable Graves' hyperthyroidism.

This clonotype occurred a few times. CDR3 in DNA: TGTGCCAGCAGTTTTGGCAGTCCGGGGACCCAGTACTTC. It translates to CASSFGSPGTQYF. V usage is TRBV27 and J usage is TRBJ2-5; the D is unclear. CDR3 length equals 13 residues. V lost 3 bases, J lost 7 bases, and 12 bases lay in between. CDR1 and CDR2 from the germline V gene are MNHEY and SMNVEV (reference sequence).

This clonotype has a count of ten or more. The V call is TRBV29-1, the J call TRBJ1-3; the D gene is possibly TRBD1 (5 bases). The V end lost 6 bases, the J end lost 3 bases, and 9 bases lay between the germline ends. The CDR3 is made up of 12 amino acids. The V gene's germline CDR1 is SQVTM and CDR2 ANQGSEA. The CDR3 is CSVNGGGNTIYF. As DNA, the CDR3 is TGCAGCGTCAACGGGGGTGGAAACACCATATATTTT. Together with reference TRBV29-1 and TRBJ1-3, the CDR3 gives the full variable domain: SAVISQKPSRDICQRGTSLTIQCQVDSQVTMMFWYRQQPGQSLTLIATANQGSEATYESGFVIDKFPISRPNLTFSTLTVSNMSPEDSSIYLCSVNGGGNTIYFGEGSWLTVV.

This clonotype was counted between two and nine times. V gene TRBV6-2 or TRBV6-3 combines with J gene TRBJ2-2; 13 bases match TRBD2. After removal of 6 bases from V and 5 bases from J, the junction contained 6 bases not matched to a gene. CDR3 length equals 16 residues. CDR1 is MNHEY and CDR2 is SVGEGT in the germline V gene. The CDR3 protein is CASRLSGLAGTGELFF. The CDR3 bases are TGTGCCAGCAGGCTATCGGGACTAGCGGGAACCGGGGAGCTGTTTTTT.

This clonotype was recorded many times. The chain has TRBV12-3 or TRBV12-4 and TRBJ1-1; no reliable D call. The ends were cut back, 10 bases at V and 7 bases at J, with 13 bases in the middle. This CDR3 region has 11 residues. DNA for the CDR3: TGTGCCACGGGCCCCGGGGTTGAAGCTTTCTTT. Protein sequence: CATGPGVEAFF.

There are many counts of this clonotype. No conserved phenylalanine or tryptophan ends this CDR3, so it is likely a read error. V gene TRBV27 combines with J gene TRBJ2-7; D is perhaps TRBD1 (6 bases). Germline V lookup: CDR1 MNHEY, CDR2 SMNVEV (reference sequence). The CDR3 has 14 residues. The V end was cut by 8 bases, the J end by 5 bases, with 19 bases between. CDR3 DNA: TGTGCCAGCGCCCTTTCCGGCAGGGGTAACGAGCAGTACTCC. It yields the protein CASALSGRGNEQYS.

The chain couples TRBV6-5 to TRBJ2-5, with D possibly matching TRBD2 (6 bases). CDR3 size: 14 residues. Trimming took 4 bases from V and 4 from J, leaving 13 bases between them. Germline lookup yields CDR1 MNHEY and CDR2 SVGAGI. The CDR3 DNA reads TGTGCCAGCAGTTCCCTAATGGGACTAGAGACCCAGTACTTC. As protein: CASSSLMGLETQYF.

This clonotype was counted at least ten times. The chain combines TRBV18 with TRBJ1-6; TRBD1 agrees at 7 bases. V lost 5 bases to trimming and J lost 5 bases; unmatched junction nucleotides: 6. The CDR3 extends over 15 amino acids. Looked up from germline, CDR1 is KGHSH and CDR2 is LQKENI. CDR3 sequence: CASSRLTGDNSPLHF. The CDR3 nucleotides read TGTGCCAGCTCAAGACTAACAGGGGATAATTCACCCCTCCACTTT.

This clonotype was counted many times. The CDR3 here is CASSDEGNTEAFF. The DNA of the CDR3 is TGTGCCAGCAGTGATGAGGGGAACACTGAAGCTTTCTTT. The V and J genes are TRBV2 and TRBJ1-1; no firm D call. Trimming cost V 3 bases and J 1 base, with 6 bases left between them. The CDR3 length is 13 residues. Germline CDR1 is SNHLY and CDR2 is FYNNEI.

This clonotype was recorded at least ten times. The V gene is TRBV20-1, the J gene TRBJ1-2; unclear D gene. Trimming took 6 bases from V and 4 from J, leaving 15 bases between them. Germline assignment: CDR1 DFQATT and CDR2 SNEGSKA (reference sequence). There are 13 residues in the CDR3. The CDR3 DNA sequence: TGCAGTGCGGTGGCCCCCGTAGGCTATGGCTACACCTTC. This codes for CSAVAPVGYGYTF.

This clonotype was seen repeatedly, ten times or more. The chain has TRBV28 and TRBJ1-1; no clear D. The CDR3 runs 12 residues. The ends were cut back, 6 bases at V and 11 bases at J, with 16 bases in the middle. Germline V gene sequence: CDR1 MDHEN, CDR2 SYDVKM. CDR3 residues: CASRRAQREAFF. CDR3 DNA: TGTGCCAGCAGGAGGGCCCAGCGCGAGGCTTTCTTT.

This clonotype was seen at least ten times. The chain recombines TRBV12-3 or TRBV12-4 with TRBJ2-7, with 8 bases that match TRBD2. Losses at the gene ends were 2 bases for V and 4 bases for J; bases not matched to a gene: 4. CDR3 size: 14 residues. The CDR3 spells CASSLTGGLYEQYF. The CDR3 DNA follows: TGTGCCAGCAGTTTAACGGGAGGGCTTTACGAGCAGTACTTC.

The gene calls are TRBV18 and TRBJ1-2; tentative D call: TRBD1 (6 bases). Per germline, CDR1 KGHSH and CDR2 LQKENI. V lost 3 bases and J 1 base, leaving 12 bases between the germline ends. The CDR3 loop spans 15 amino acids. The CDR3 region is CASSPSTGFNYGYTF. The DNA for the CDR3 is TGTGCCAGCTCACCGTCAACAGGGTTTAACTATGGCTACACCTTC.